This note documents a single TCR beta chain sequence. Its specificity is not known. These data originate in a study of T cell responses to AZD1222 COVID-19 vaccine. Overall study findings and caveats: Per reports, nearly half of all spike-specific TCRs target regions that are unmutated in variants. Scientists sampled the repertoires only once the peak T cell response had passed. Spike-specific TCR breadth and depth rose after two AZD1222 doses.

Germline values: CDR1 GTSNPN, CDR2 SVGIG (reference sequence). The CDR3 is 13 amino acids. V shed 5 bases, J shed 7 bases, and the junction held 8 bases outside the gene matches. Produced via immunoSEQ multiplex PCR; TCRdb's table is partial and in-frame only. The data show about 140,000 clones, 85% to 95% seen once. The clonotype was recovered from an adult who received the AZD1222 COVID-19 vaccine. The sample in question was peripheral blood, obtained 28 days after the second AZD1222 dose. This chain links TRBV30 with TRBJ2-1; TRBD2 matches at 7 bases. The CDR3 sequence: CAWDTGTNNEQFF. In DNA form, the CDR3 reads TGTGCCTGGGATACCGGGACTAATAATGAGCAGTTCTTC.